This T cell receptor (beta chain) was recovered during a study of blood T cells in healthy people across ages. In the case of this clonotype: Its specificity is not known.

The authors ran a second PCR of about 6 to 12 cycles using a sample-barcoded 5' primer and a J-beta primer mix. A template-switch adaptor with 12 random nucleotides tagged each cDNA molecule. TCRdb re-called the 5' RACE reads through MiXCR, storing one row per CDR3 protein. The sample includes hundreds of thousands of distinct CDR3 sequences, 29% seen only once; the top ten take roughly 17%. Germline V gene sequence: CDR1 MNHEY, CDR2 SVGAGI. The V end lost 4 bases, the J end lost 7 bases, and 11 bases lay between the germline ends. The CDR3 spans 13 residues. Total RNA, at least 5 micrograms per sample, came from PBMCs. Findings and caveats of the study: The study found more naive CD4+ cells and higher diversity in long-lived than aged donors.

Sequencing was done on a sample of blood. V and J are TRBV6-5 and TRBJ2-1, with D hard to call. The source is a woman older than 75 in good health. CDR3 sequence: CASSWVSGNEQFF. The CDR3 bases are TGTGCCAGCAGTTGGGTTAGTGGGAATGAGCAGTTCTTC.